This is a list of T cell receptor beta chains from one sample in a study of shared clonotypes between healthy human individuals. The repertoire was sequenced with immunoSEQ multiplex PCR; TCRdb's copy has only in-frame clones and lacks some. The sample holds some 1.5 million clones, about 96% seen once. The material sequenced was naive CD4+ T cells sorted from blood. The receptors come from a young man in good health. Both conserved end residues are trimmed from each CDR3. Only some rows state a clone size, as once, few, many or a class for expanded clones.

j_call	clone_size	v_call	cdr3_aa
TRBJ2-1	.	TRBV6-4	ASSDSSYNEQF
TRBJ2-1	.	TRBV29-1	SVVGPRGLEQF
TRBJ2-6	.	TRBV23-1	ASSHPPLPLAGANVLT
TRBJ1-4	.	TRBV7-6	ASSLVAGTNEKLF
TRBJ2-1	once	TRBV7-2	ASSLGQVYNEQF
TRBJ2-5	.	TRBV4-3	ASSQAVTSGKETQY
TRBJ2-7	.	TRBV11-2	ASSLHTSGYEQY
TRBJ2-3	.	TRBV29-1	SVEDLLAPDTQY
TRBJ2-1	.	TRBV28	ASSPDRPRDNEQF
TRBJ2-7	.	TRBV7-2	ASSLFPTTGSHYEQY
TRBJ2-7	.	TRBV11-3	ASSFNYEQY
TRBJ2-3	.	TRBV28	ASLSPTDTQY
TRBJ2-5	.	TRBV18	ASSTPGREETQY
TRBJ2-2	.	TRBV5-4	ASSLVRSTGELF
TRBJ2-7	.	TRBV28	ASSLVSGRILTEQY
TRBJ2-1	.	TRBV9	ASSVDPAGGNNEQF
TRBJ1-4	.	TRBV6-1	ASSQGKGGPNEKLF
TRBJ2-1	.	TRBV14	ASSQEKEIQEPYNEQF
TRBJ1-2	.	TRBV7-8	ASRAEGGYGYT
TRBJ2-1	.	TRBV5-1	ASSSVAGSSEQF
TRBJ2-1	.	TRBV5-1	ASSSLQGGYFSEQF
TRBJ2-1	.	TRBV5-1	ASSPGLAGVNEQF
TRBJ2-7	.	TRBV7-2	ASSLYARGSYEQY
TRBJ2-7	.	TRBV19	ASSMEGQLRAQY
TRBJ2-2	.	TRBV18	ASSPGRENTGELF
TRBJ1-1	once	TRBV7-8	ASSLTIGDTEAF
TRBJ2-1	.	TRBV9	ASSVAGGPRGEQF
TRBJ2-3	.	TRBV30	AWSVTSGINTQY
TRBJ2-3	once	TRBV4-3	ASSLLGESPQY
TRBJ2-2	.	TRBV25-1	ASRTGSGVTGELF
TRBJ2-6	once	TRBV5-4	ASSPPAGILSGANVLT
TRBJ2-6	.	TRBV14	ASSPGRVLT
TRBJ2-5	.	TRBV28	ASSLLRVDRGETQY
TRBJ2-3	.	TRBV14	ASSQDWGRMSDTQY
TRBJ1-5	once	TRBV30	AWNSPGQRLDNQPQH